This T cell receptor (beta chain) was captured in a study of cytomegalovirus exposure and HLA in healthy donors (dated by TCRdb to the late 2010s). For context, the study as a whole: An earlier analysis of a few hundred of the donors reported approximately 280 Gb of sequence data and around 120 million unique TCR beta sequences obtained from about 179 million T cells. Several DR-DQ haplotypes were treated as single units for association and clustering because of strong linkage in the cohort. The study aimed to test whether cataloging public T cell receptors could reveal signatures of past pathogen exposure. Rather than drawing on any new phenotypic data, the later analysis identified candidate immune exposures from TCR beta sequences and the way those sequences occurred across donors. All discovery cohort repertoires had been generated on a single sequencing platform. Donor age, sex, ethnicity and CMV serostatus were collected together with the repertoire data. The study combined high-throughput TCR immunosequencing, statistical association of individual TCRs with disease status, and machine learning to predict cytomegalovirus infection status. HLA typing included class I and class II loci at four-digit resolution. About 300 gigabases of sequencing data and approximately 80 million unique TCR sequences were included in an early release covering several hundred HLA-typed donors. Across around 400 genotyped donors of the cohort, an average of about 200,000 unique TCR beta nucleotide sequences per donor were sequenced, and roughly 20% of those sequences were non-productive. Genome-wide SNP genotypes for about 65% of the roughly 670 donors were used in a later genetic analysis, which treated that subset as a discovery cohort. The number of donors typed differed by locus, with roughly 620-630 for A, B, C, DRB1 and DQB1, about 500 for DQA1, 600 to 610 for DPA1, and about 450 for DPB1. In an earlier analysis of a few hundred of the donors, high-throughput TCR beta sequencing was used to judge whether each TCR beta V gene segment behaved as functional or pseudogenic. Of the roughly 400 genotyped donors, over 80% were placed in the genetic ancestry cluster associated with self-reported Caucasian donors. In addition to the first cohort of 666 subjects, a separate validation cohort of under 150 different subjects was used. To study patterns of TCR occurrence, a later analysis re-analyzed previously published TCR beta repertoires from 500 to 850 donors and added high-resolution HLA genotyping. The study used immunosequencing to profile the T cell repertoires of under 700 subjects and linked those repertoires to cytomegalovirus serostatus.

Libraries were made using the immunoSEQ multiplex PCR assay. For the multiplex PCR, a mixture combining 60 forward primers for TCR Vbeta segments and 13 reverse primers for TCR Jbeta segments was used. A multiplex PCR assay on genomic DNA amplified the CDR3 region of rearranged TCR beta genes. On the Illumina HiSeq System, the amplified TCR beta libraries were sequenced as 87-base-pair reads. Per the source publication's procedure: In a later analysis, 70 million to 95 million unique TCR beta chains were counted across the approximately 670 repertoires, and roughly 11 million of these chains were shared by at least two donors. Raw reads were error-corrected and collapsed into unique sequences with a nearest-neighbor algorithm that merged closely related sequences to remove PCR and sequencing errors. CDR3 sequences were aligned to IMGT reference sequences to assign V, D and J gene segments. For a sequence to be retained, at least a six-nucleotide match to both a V gene segment and a J gene segment was required. A rearrangement counted as productive if the CDR3 had no stop codons and remained in frame with V and J, and every other rearrangement counted as non-productive. CDR3 was defined according to IMGT convention as the region running from the second conserved V-encoded cysteine to the conserved J-encoded phenylalanine. Sequences without an unambiguous match to a single V gene segment were excluded from the earlier analysis of about 630 of the donors. An earlier analysis of a few hundred of the donors called V segments functional above 56.7% productive rearrangements and segregating when the between-donor standard deviation exceeded 5%. A statistical classification framework was built for diagnosing cytomegalovirus status from the catalog of TCR beta chain sequences. In a later analysis, TCR nucleotide sequences were compared against IMGT/GENE-DB human TR gene sequences so that V and J genes could be assigned. A later analysis assigned CDR3 sequences and most-parsimonious VDJ recombination scenarios with the TCRdist pipeline. In a later analysis, every TCR beta chain was defined by the combination of its CDR3 amino acid sequence and its V-gene family, and reads without a unique V-gene family were dropped. A later analysis removed 600 or so highly shared, low-generation-probability nucleotide sequences to deal with suspected cross-contamination and a sequencing artifact. A later analysis calculated a clonal expansion index for each public chain from normalized within-repertoire ranks of inferred template counts. Generation probabilities in a later analysis came from a VDJ recombination model fitted to out-of-frame rearrangements, and those results were checked against IGoR. A later analysis scored TCR-TCR, TCR-HLA and TCR-CMV co-occurrence with hypergeometric tests, applying a repertoire-size bias correction to TCR pairs. False discovery rates were estimated in a later analysis by permuting HLA or CMV assignments 20 times. In a later analysis, co-occurring TCRs were grouped with DBSCAN, and TCRdist sequence similarity was added when clustering was performed within HLA-allele-positive subsets. For co-occurrence clustering, repertoires with fewer than 30,000 or more than 120,000 public chains were excluded, along with five repertoires with anomalous nucleotide sharing. TCRdb retrieved this table from immuneACCESS and kept in-frame rearrangements only. Not all clones are present; in checked studies, unresolved V genes account for under half, and no reason is known for the remainder. V and J calls plus clone size are reproduced from that table; the DNA served to infer D and trimming. Recorded for this sample are 110,000 to 150,000 clones; 75% to 80% of them occurred a single time. The biggest ten clones account for about 1.7% of the sample.

The cohort comprised around 690 healthy bone marrow donors. At the time of sampling, all cohort members were nominally healthy, though unrecorded immune exposures were likely present. The donor tested CMV seronegative, placing the donor among the 300 to 400 seronegative members of the cohort. A peripheral blood sample was provided by each donor, and peripheral blood mononuclear cells were used for TCR beta sequencing. Genomic DNA extraction from the blood cell samples was performed with the Qiagen DNeasy Blood Extraction Kit. As concerns this clone: What antigen it recognizes has not been identified. No per-base quality is available; no much larger clone lies one base away.

The CDR3 sequence holds 18 residues, the cysteine and phenylalanine included. The read is trimmed to its CDR3 DNA, 54 bases read in frame from base 1. Looking up the germline V gene yields CDR1 KGHSH and CDR2 LQKENI. The junction shows trimming of 3 bases on V and 3 bases on J, and the gene matches do not reach 10 bases of it. Here is what the overall study found, with its caveats: A later analysis found that TCR association rates varied across HLA loci, with DRB1 alleles showing the most associated TCRs and HLA-C alleles the fewest. Sequencing depth was assumed to be roughly uniform across donors in the presence/absence analyses, though that assumption may not hold. Compared with equally common non-associated chains, HLA-associated TCR beta chains in a later analysis were more clonally expanded and had lower generation probabilities. A group of highly shared sequence variants was considered likely to be a technical artifact of the sequencing pipeline. Most TCR sequences were observed very rarely across donors, whereas some public TCRs were present in many individuals. This cohort had only TCR beta chains sequenced, and the lack of alpha or paired-chain data limited which features could be detected. In an earlier analysis of 500 to 650 of the donors, most TCR beta V segments appeared in productive rearrangements about 90% or about 30% of the time, broadly matching IMGT annotations. Assigning TCR associations to individual alleles was difficult when HLA alleles, especially DR and DQ, strongly co-occurred. The authors suggested that the approach could potentially be extended to other disease states and immunological phenotypes. Around 16 rarely observed V segments, including chromosome 9 orphons, were excluded from the earlier analysis of approximately 600 of the donors because counts were too low. At a false discovery rate of 0.05, a later analysis linked around 17,000 TCR beta sequences to specific HLA alleles. Some IMGT-functional V segments, including TRBV6-2 and TRBV6-3, could not be told apart with the 87-base-pair reads, so those segments were excluded. The classifier was reported to diagnose cytomegalovirus status with high specificity and sensitivity in both the original cohort and the validation cohort. A later analysis reported that several top co-occurrence clusters appeared linked to parvovirus B19, influenza, CMV and Epstein-Barr virus. Correlated functional status among segregating V segments might reflect linkage disequilibrium, but an unknown experimental factor could not be ruled out. A further reported finding was that TCR beta sequences accurately predicted the HLA-A and HLA-B alleles for most subjects in the first cohort. Compared with the approximately 720-donor mean, donors in an Asian-associated ancestry cluster had fewer N-insertions in productive TCRs, according to a later genetic analysis. CMV serostatus was the only immune exposure information available for the cohort. In the study, approximately 160 TCR beta chains were listed as associated with cytomegalovirus. In vitro tests confirmed that a few of the cytomegalovirus-associated TCR beta chains recognize cytomegalovirus antigens. An association between a missense DCLRE1C variant and V-gene and J-gene trimming of TCR beta chains was found in a later genetic analysis and replicated in an independent cohort. Because HLA typing was missing for some donors at each locus, association tests included only the typed subset. Most CMV-associated TCR beta chains appeared to be HLA-restricted in a later analysis, and the HLA associations seemed to be driven largely by CMV exposure.

The sequencing input was PBMCs. Recombination joined TRBV18 with TRBJ1-5; TRBD1 agrees with 11 junctional bases. The sequence was obtained from a woman between 25 and 40 years old in good health and CMV-seronegative. CDR3 loop: CASSPSRTGGSNNQPQHF. The sequenced DNA: TGTGCCAGCTCACCGTCCCGGACAGGGGGCAGCAACAATCAGCCCCAGCATTTT. The CDR3 plus the reference TRBV18 and TRBJ1-5 genes for the other parts give the full variable domain: NAGVMQNPRHLVRRRGQEARLRCSPMKGHSHVYWYRQLPEEGLKFMVYLQKENIIDESGMPKERFSAEFPKEGPSILRIQQVVRGDSAAYFCASSPSRTGGSNNQPQHFGDGTRLSIL.